This entry concerns a single T cell receptor beta chain. Its specific antigen is unknown. Within one base of it there is no much larger clone, and no base qualities were kept. The sample comes from a study of siplizumab effects on memory and regulatory T cells (dated by TCRdb to the late 2010s). For the study in its entirety: The study looked at the effect of siplizumab, an anti-CD2 antibody, on alloreactive T-cell subsets in allogeneic mixed lymphocyte reactions made from human PBMCs. The study at large found these results: Compared with memory T cells, unstimulated naive T cells appeared more diverse, and naive cells seemed to make a substantial contribution to the alloresponse. Of the alloreactive CD4+ clones that could be mapped, the Treg-derived share averaged roughly 69% with siplizumab compared with 25% to 30% in control reactions. No functional confirmation was obtained for the suppressive function of proliferating Tregs from siplizumab cultures. The cumulative frequency of alloreactive sequences that could be traced back to unstimulated CD4+ memory T cells was significantly reduced by siplizumab. Because sequences below about 10^-5 frequency were poorly captured, only a minor fraction of alloreactive clones could be mapped to unstimulated subsets. For roughly 75-97% of proliferating CD4+ or CD8+ clones, no naive or memory phenotype could be assigned.

In addition, sequencing in three donor pairs included unstimulated CD8+ effector memory subsets alongside CD4+ naive, CD8+ naive, CD8+ TEMRA and CD4+ memory subsets. Sorted unstimulated T cells and proliferating T cells recovered from mixed lymphocyte reactions were subjected to TCRbeta CDR3 sequencing. Fresh whole blood from nine to eleven HLA-typed healthy donors was used to isolate PBMCs. The germline V gene provides CDR1 SGHVS and CDR2 FNYEAQ. From its cysteine to its phenylalanine, the CDR3 spans 16 amino acids. Kept here is only the CDR3 DNA, which spans 48 bases and is read in frame from base 1. V is trimmed back by 5 bases and J by 5 bases, and the junction contains 8 bases that no gene match accounts for. Library preparation employed the immunoSEQ multiplex PCR assay. Each sample had around 92,000 TCR templates assayed by the deep sequencing platform. Genomic DNA extracted from sorted T cells was used for TCRbeta CDR3 sequencing. In the authors' own workflow: The R programming language was used for clonal analysis of TCRbeta CDR3 data. Unstimulated samples were compared with post-reaction CFSE-low samples to define alloreactive CD4+ and CD8+ clones. Alloreactive CD4+ clones were assigned to regulatory or non-regulatory origin by matching sequences to sorted unstimulated Treg and non-Treg repertoires. TCRdb re-hosts the immuneACCESS table, in-frame sequences only. Its copies lack some clones; in the studies checked, an unresolved V gene accounts for under half of them, and the cause for the rest is not known. V and J calls and clone size are those listed in that table; D and trimming were worked out from the DNA. This sample comprises 50,000 to 75,000 clones, 79% of them detected only once. The ten largest clones add up to over 0.4% of the sample.

The clonotype was recovered from a human donor in good health. This chain joins TRBV7-6 to TRBJ2-3; TRBD2 lines up with 12 middle nucleotides. The source material was memory CD4+ T cells sorted from blood. Read against the paper, the sample's cell subset or site label means: unstimulated CD4+ memory T cells. The CDR3 protein: CASSPGPSGGEDTQYF. The DNA is as follows: TGTGCCAGCAGCCCTGGCCCTAGCGGGGGGGAAGATACGCAGTATTTT. Full variable domain (CDR3 extended with the reference TRBV7-6 and TRBJ2-3 proteins): GAGVSQSPRYKVTKRGQDVALRCDPISGHVSLYWYRQALGQGPEFLTYFNYEAQQDKSGLPNDRFSAERPEGSISTLTIQRTEQRDSAMYRCASSPGPSGGEDTQYFGPGTRLTVL.